The 29 T cell receptor beta chains below were found in one sample sequenced in a study of shared clonotypes between healthy human individuals. Cells designated naive CD8 were CD45RO-negative and were positively selected for CCR7, with terminally differentiated effector memory CD45RA+ cells excluded. The method was immunoSEQ multiplex PCR; TCRdb's version includes in-frame clones alone and lacks a portion of them. The sample carries about 1.9 million clones, over 85% recorded once. Sequencing was carried out using naive CD8+ T cells from PBMCs. These receptors all come from a man between 18 and 29 years old in good health. Some clones in this sample may be carry-over from other donors' samples.

The V gene is TRBV19, the J gene TRBJ1-2; D possibly corresponds to TRBD1 (5 bases). Per the germline V gene, CDR1 is LNHDA and CDR2 is SQIVND (reference sequence). V was cut by 0 bases and J by 8 bases, with 19 bases left in between. The CDR3 spans 16 residues. DNA for the CDR3: TGTGCCAGTAGTATAGATCCCCAGGGAGCCCGCTACGGCTACACCTTC. Residues: CASSIDPQGARYGYTF.

The genes are TRBV2 and TRBJ2-2; no clear D gene. The CDR3 consists of 12 residues. Trimming removed 4 bases from V and 7 bases from J, with 7 bases in between. The germline CDR1 and CDR2 sequences are SNHLY and FYNNEI. The CDR3 reads CASSAFGGELFF. CDR3 bases: TGTGCCAGCAGTGCCTTTGGCGGGGAGCTGTTTTTT.

CDR3 region: CASSMVLGTVNEKLFF. The CDR3 DNA is TGTGCCAGTAGTATGGTCCTCGGGACAGTTAATGAAAAACTGTTTTTT. The gene calls are TRBV19 and TRBJ1-4; TRBD1 aligns across 7 bases. This CDR3 is built from 16 residues. CDR1 and CDR2 (germline): LNHDA, SQIVND (reference sequence). J lost 4 bases, V lost 3 bases, and 8 bases had no gene match.

On this clone: This CDR3 is also generated by other DNA sequences in the sample. CDR3 protein: CASSPTGSSGNTIYF. CDR3 nucleotide sequence: TGTGCCAGCAGTCCCACAGGGTCCTCTGGAAACACCATATATTTT. The rearrangement uses TRBV27 and TRBJ1-3; tentatively, D is TRBD1 (6 bases). Germline V CDR1 and CDR2: MNHEY, SMNVEV (reference sequence). The CDR3 sequence is 15 residues long. Trimming took 5 bases from V and 0 from J, leaving 11 bases between them.

The CDR3, as DNA: TGTGCCAGCAGTTTTTACAGCGACAATGAGCAGTTCTTC. It translates to CASSFYSDNEQFF. The chain recombines TRBV27 with TRBJ2-1; no clear D gene. CDR1 is MNHEY, CDR2 SMNVEV, per germline (reference sequence). CDR3 length: 13 amino acids. The V end lost 3 bases, the J end lost 5 bases, and 8 bases lay between the germline ends.

V and J are TRBV27 and TRBJ2-6; TRBD1 might be the D (5 bases). Trimming left V 1 base short and J 0 bases short, with 10 bases between. This CDR3 has 17 amino acids. From germline, CDR1 is MNHEY and CDR2 SMNVEV (reference sequence). The CDR3 nucleotides are TGTGCCAGCAGTTTATGGGGCAGGGACTCTGGGGCCAACGTCCTGACTTTC. It is translated as CASSLWGRDSGANVLTF.

This sequence joins TRBV29-1 and TRBJ2-1; 8 nucleotides match TRBD2. Unmatched junction bases numbered 30, after V lost 7 bases and J lost 7 bases. The CDR3 sequence is 20 residues long. CDR1 and CDR2 from the germline V gene are SQVTM and ANQGSEA. The DNA for the CDR3 is TGCAGCGCCGTCCCCACGTTCGTAGCTAGCGGGCTTCCAGGGTGGAATGAGCAGTTCTTC. Translated: CSAVPTFVASGLPGWNEQFF.

V usage is TRBV28 and J usage is TRBJ1-1; D is unclear. Germline CDR1 is MDHEN and CDR2 is SYDVKM. This CDR3 has 13 amino acids. V lost 4 bases to trimming and J lost 6 bases, with 12 bases between them. CDR3 DNA: TGTGCCAGCAGTTATAACATCTGGGCTGAAGCTTTCTTT. Translation gives CASSYNIWAEAFF.

V and J are TRBV15 and TRBJ1-5; 9 bases fit TRBD1. CDR1 LNHNV and CDR2 YYDKDF come from the germline V gene (reference sequence). The CDR3 is 14 residues long. The V segment lost 7 bases and the J segment 4 bases; nucleotides outside the gene matches: 5. The CDR3: CATNPGQGNQPQHF. Written as DNA, the CDR3 is TGTGCCACCAACCCGGGACAGGGAAATCAGCCCCAGCATTTT.

V and J are TRBV28 and TRBJ1-4; 8 bases align to TRBD1. Germline CDR1 is MDHEN and CDR2 is SYDVKM. The CDR3 is 16 amino acids. With V trimmed by 5 bases and J by 6 bases, 11 bases remained unmatched. The CDR3 DNA follows: TGTGCCAGCAGTCACGTGACAGGGGAGGGATATGAAAAACTGTTTTTT. Translating it yields CASSHVTGEGYEKLFF.

As concerns this clone: Other DNA sequences in this sample translate to the same CDR3. The rearrangement links TRBV27 to TRBJ2-7; D unresolved. V was pared by 2 bases and J by 2 bases, with 7 bases between. From germline, CDR1 is MNHEY and CDR2 SMNVEV (reference sequence). The CDR3 spans 13 residues. The CDR3 DNA reads as TGTGCCAGCAGTTTAGGTCTGACCTACGAGCAGTACTTC. It is translated as CASSLGLTYEQYF.

The chain has TRBV6-6 and TRBJ2-7, with unresolved D. V lost 3 bases, J lost 2 bases, and 11 bases lay in between. The CDR3 totals 14 residues. Germline V gene lookup returns CDR1 MNHNY and CDR2 SVGAGI (reference sequence). CDR3 protein: CASSYKASPYEQYF. The CDR3 DNA sequence: TGTGCCAGCAGTTATAAGGCTAGTCCCTACGAGCAGTACTTC.

V usage is TRBV29-1 and J usage is TRBJ1-2; D unclear. There are 14 residues in the CDR3. The ends were cut back, 6 bases at V and 4 bases at J, with 18 bases in the middle. Germline CDR1 and CDR2: SQVTM and ANQGSEA. The DNA for the CDR3 is TGCAGCGTGTTTGGCAGCCCGCCCCCCTATGGCTACACCTTC. As protein: CSVFGSPPPYGYTF. Full variable domain (rest looked up from reference TRBV29-1 and TRBJ1-2): SAVISQKPSRDICQRGTSLTIQCQVDSQVTMMFWYRQQPGQSLTLIATANQGSEATYESGFVIDKFPISRPNLTFSTLTVSNMSPEDSSIYLCSVFGSPPPYGYTFGSGTRLTVV.

The rearrangement joins TRBV27 to TRBJ1-5; no firm D call. The length of the CDR3 is 14 residues. From germline, CDR1 is MNHEY and CDR2 SMNVEV (reference sequence). V shed 5 bases and J shed 3 bases, with 11 bases lying between them. The CDR3 reads CASSAVGNNQPQHF. CDR3 bases: TGTGCCAGCAGTGCCGTGGGGAACAATCAGCCCCAGCATTTT.

This chain uses TRBV6-1 with TRBJ2-3; D is unclear. V was trimmed by 6 bases and J by 2 bases, leaving 12 bases between them. The CDR3 has 14 amino acids. In germline, CDR1 is MNHNS, CDR2 SASEGT. CDR3 sequence (DNA): TGTGCCAGCAGATGGGCCGAAAACACAGATACGCAGTATTTT. Translating gives CASRWAENTDTQYF.

This clone was seen only once. This sequence joins TRBV28 and TRBJ2-5, with 7 nucleotides matching TRBD2. The CDR3 totals 16 residues. V was pared by 6 bases and J by 2 bases, with 12 bases of the junction left unmatched. CDR1 and CDR2 (germline): MDHEN, SYDVKM. CDR3 nucleotides: TGTGCCAGCAGCTTACTGGGGGAGGGAGATCAAGAGACCCAGTACTTC. This gives the protein CASSLLGEGDQETQYF.

V gene TRBV28 combines with J gene TRBJ1-2; 8 bases agree with TRBD1. The V segment lost 4 bases and the J segment 7 bases; nucleotides outside the gene matches: 5. Germline CDR1 and CDR2: MDHEN and SYDVKM. The CDR3 sequence is 13 residues long. CDR3 sequence (DNA): TGTGCCAGCAGTTCCCAGGGGGCTCTTGGCTACACCTTC. Amino acids: CASSSQGALGYTF.

This chain joins TRBV11-3 and TRBJ2-1; D unresolved. CDR3 length equals 14 residues. Trimming took off 3 bases at V and 4 bases at J, with 10 bases between the two ends. Looked up from germline, CDR1 is SGHNT and CDR2 is YENEEA. The CDR3 sequence is CASSFGRKYNEQFF. The CDR3 bases are TGTGCCAGCAGCTTCGGAAGGAAATACAATGAGCAGTTCTTC.

The J gene is TRBJ2-2, the V gene TRBV15; perhaps TRBD2 as D (6 bases). This CDR3 has 15 residues. CDR1 LNHNV and CDR2 YYDKDF come from the germline V gene (reference sequence). The V and J ends lost 8 bases and 6 bases respectively, with 19 bases between them. The CDR3: CATGEGVGGPGELFF. DNA of the CDR3: TGTGCCACCGGGGAAGGGGTGGGAGGTCCCGGGGAGCTGTTTTTT.

The genes are TRBV7-9 and TRBJ2-7, with D unclear. Trimming removed 7 bases from V and 0 bases from J, with 13 bases in between. CDR1 is SEHNR, CDR2 FQNEAQ, per germline (reference sequence). The CDR3 consists of 14 residues. Here the CDR3 reads CASTSEESSYEQYF. The CDR3 DNA reads as TGTGCCAGCACCTCAGAGGAGAGCTCCTACGAGCAGTACTTC.

This clone was recorded once. The V and J genes are TRBV4-3 and TRBJ2-7; TRBD1 agrees at 10 bases. Germline V gene data show CDR1 as LGHNA and CDR2 as YSLEER. V shed 0 bases, J shed 10 bases, and the junction held 12 bases outside the gene matches. This CDR3 is 16 amino acids long. As DNA, the CDR3 is TGCGCCAGCAGCCAAGATTCGGGACAGGGGTCTAGTTTTCAGTACTTC. Its protein is CASSQDSGQGSSFQYF.

This rearrangement joins TRBV9 to TRBJ2-7; 8 bases are a match to TRBD1. Germline V gene sequence: CDR1 SGDLS, CDR2 YYNGEE. V lost 10 bases to trimming and J lost 3 bases; unmatched junction nucleotides: 9. The CDR3 has 13 amino acids. CDR3 region: CAATGGQVYEQYF. The CDR3, as DNA: TGTGCCGCCACTGGGGGACAGGTCTACGAGCAGTACTTC.

This chain uses TRBV5-1 with TRBJ2-7, with 9 positions matching TRBD2. The CDR3 consists of 14 residues. CDR1 and CDR2 from the germline V gene are SGHRS and YFSETQ. Unmatched junction bases numbered 6, after V lost 4 bases and J lost 4 bases. The CDR3 here is CASSQGLASYEQYF. As DNA, the CDR3 is TGCGCCAGCAGCCAAGGACTAGCGTCTTACGAGCAGTACTTC.

This chain links TRBV4-2 with TRBJ2-7; 9 bases match TRBD1. This CDR3 comprises 15 residues. Trimming at V came to 3 bases and at J to 3 bases, leaving 6 bases not matched to a gene. CDR1 LGHNA and CDR2 YNFKEQ come from the germline V gene. CDR3 residues: CASSQETDRGYEQYF. The CDR3 coding sequence is TGTGCCAGCAGCCAGGAAACGGACAGGGGCTACGAGCAGTACTTC.

The chain joins TRBV27 to TRBJ2-2; the match to TRBD2 covers 11 bases. Trimming at V came to 5 bases and at J to 4 bases, leaving 6 bases not matched to a gene. CDR3 size: 16 residues. Germline V gives CDR1 MNHEY, CDR2 SMNVEV (reference sequence). CDR3 bases: TGTGCCAGCAGTCGCATTACTAGCGGGGGCACCGGGGAGCTGTTTTTT. Its translation: CASSRITSGGTGELFF.

The chain combines TRBV7-9 with TRBJ2-1; 7 bases map to TRBD2. Germline V gene lookup returns CDR1 SEHNR and CDR2 FQNEAQ (reference sequence). The V gene end was trimmed by 4 bases and the J gene end by 5 bases; junction bases not matched to a gene: 17. CDR3 size: 18 residues. The DNA of the CDR3 is TGTGCCAGCAGCTCTGAAAGGACTAGAAGAAAGATCCACAATGAGCAGTTCTTC. It specifies CASSSERTRRKIHNEQFF.

This clone has just one count. V is TRBV6-5 and J is TRBJ1-2; TRBD1 matches at 8 bases. Germline CDR1 is MNHEY and CDR2 is SVGAGI. CDR3 length: 13 amino acids. V dropped 7 bases and J dropped 4; count of bases not matched to a gene: 5. The CDR3 DNA reads TGTGCCAGCAAAGGACAGGGAGGCTATGGCTACACCTTC. It codes for CASKGQGGYGYTF.

The rearrangement uses TRBV6-1 and TRBJ1-3; 7 bases line up with TRBD1. The germline CDR1 and CDR2 sequences are MNHNS and SASEGT. With 3 bases clipped from V and 0 bases from J, the junction kept 5 bases outside the gene matches. The CDR3 is 16 residues long. The CDR3 region is CASSDPTGPSGNTIYF. CDR3 bases: TGTGCCAGCAGTGACCCGACAGGGCCCTCTGGAAACACCATATATTTT.

With respect to this clone: A read error may explain this, as a much larger clone is one base away. The same CDR3 is also encoded by other DNA sequences in this sample. The rearrangement uses TRBV28 and TRBJ2-2; D is unclear. Germline loops: CDR1 MDHEN, CDR2 SYDVKM. Trimming stripped 5 bases from V and 0 bases from J, with 1 base between. The CDR3 totals 12 residues. CDR3 amino acids: CASSPNTGELFF. The CDR3 coding sequence is TGTGCCAGCAGTCCGAACACCGGGGAGCTGTTTTTT.